The 18 T cell receptor beta chains below come from one sample, sequenced in a study of control samples from healthy donors and cancer patients. Sequenced by immunoSEQ multiplex PCR; TCRdb stores in-frame clones only, minus some. In the table there are some 410,000 clones, approximately 90% of which are singletons. Sample: PBMCs. These receptor sequences come from a man between 40 and 49 years old with head and neck cancer.

This clone was observed a single time. This chain joins TRBV28 and TRBJ2-5; the match to TRBD1 covers 7 bases. V lost 5 bases and J lost 2; bases outside the gene matches: 5. The CDR3 is 14 residues long. Germline V gene sequence: CDR1 MDHEN, CDR2 SYDVKM. Here the CDR3 reads CASSPYRGQETQYF. CDR3 bases: TGTGCCAGCAGTCCGTACAGGGGACAAGAGACCCAGTACTTC.

The chain is built from TRBV19 and TRBJ1-5; 12 nucleotides agree with TRBD1. With 4 bases clipped from V and 4 bases from J, the junction kept 14 bases outside the gene matches. This CDR3 spans 19 amino acids. Germline V gene sequence: CDR1 LNHDA, CDR2 SQIVND (reference sequence). CDR3 in amino acids: CASSTRDRGRIFGNQPQHF. CDR3 DNA: TGTGCCAGTAGTACTCGGGACAGGGGGCGCATTTTCGGGAATCAGCCCCAGCATTTT.

The chain joins TRBV16 to TRBJ1-4; D remains unclear. Germline loops: CDR1 KGHSY, CDR2 FQNENV. The V end was cut by 0 bases, the J end by 4 bases, with 9 bases between. The CDR3 extends over 15 amino acids. The CDR3 DNA reads TGTGCCAGCAGCCAATCTGGGGTTATTAATGAAAAACTGTTTTTT. This codes for CASSQSGVINEKLFF.

V is TRBV5-4 and J is TRBJ2-3; 9 positions agree with TRBD1. V was pared by 0 bases and J by 6 bases, with 5 bases of the junction left unmatched. CDR3 length equals 15 residues. The V gene's germline CDR1 is SGHNT and CDR2 YYREEE (reference sequence). CDR3 loop: CASSLGTGEVDTQYF. The CDR3 DNA follows: TGTGCCAGCAGCTTGGGGACAGGGGAGGTGGATACGCAGTATTTT.

The chain employs TRBV5-1 and TRBJ2-7, with 7 bases fitting TRBD1. This CDR3 has 16 residues. J gave up 0 bases and V 4 bases, and 10 bases lay outside the gene matches. Germline CDR1 and CDR2: SGHRS and YFSETQ. DNA for the CDR3: TGCGCCAGCAGCACAACTAGACAGGGTTCCTCCTACGAGCAGTACTTC. Protein: CASSTTRQGSSYEQYF.

This rearrangement joins TRBV11-2 to TRBJ1-4; 7 bases align to TRBD1. V shed 7 bases and J 6 bases; nucleotides not matched to a gene: 8. The CDR3 runs to 14 residues. CDR1 SGHAT and CDR2 FQNNGV come from the germline V gene. The CDR3 protein is CASKRQGEYEKLFF. The CDR3 DNA is TGTGCCAGCAAGCGACAGGGTGAATATGAAAAACTGTTTTTT.

V usage is TRBV6-6 and J usage is TRBJ2-5; D is unclear. The CDR3 sequence is 15 residues long. V was shortened by 3 bases and J by 0 bases, with 11 bases between the two germline ends. CDR1 is MNHNY, CDR2 SVGAGI, per germline (reference sequence). For the CDR3, the DNA is TGTGCCAGCAGTTATCAGGACGCGTACCAAGAGACCCAGTACTTC. Protein sequence: CASSYQDAYQETQYF.

This clone was seen just once. This sequence joins TRBV6-5 and TRBJ2-7, with D possibly matching TRBD2 (5 bases). V was clipped by 2 bases and J by 0 bases, with 11 bases between them. CDR3 size: 15 residues. From germline, CDR1 is MNHEY and CDR2 SVGAGI. The CDR3 reads CASSYDGESSYEQYF. The CDR3 coding sequence is TGTGCCAGCAGTTACGACGGGGAGAGCTCCTACGAGCAGTACTTC.

This clone was counted a few times. The chain carries TRBV5-1 and TRBJ2-3; D might be TRBD2 (6 bases). CDR1 is SGHRS and CDR2 is YFSETQ in the germline V gene. CDR3 size: 12 residues. V dropped 2 bases and J dropped 10 bases, with 11 bases sitting between them. In DNA, the CDR3 is TGCGCCAGCAGCTTAAGCGGACTACCGCAGTATTTT. This encodes CASSLSGLPQYF.

The J gene is TRBJ2-5, the V gene TRBV29-1, with a tentative D call TRBD1 (6 bases). The CDR3 is made up of 12 amino acids. Germline assignment: CDR1 SQVTM and CDR2 ANQGSEA. The V end lost 5 bases, the J end lost 5 bases, and 12 bases lay between the germline ends. The CDR3 nucleotides read TGCAGCGTTCCGGGACAAGGCGAGACCCAGTACTTC. This sequence encodes CSVPGQGETQYF.

The chain couples TRBV19 to TRBJ2-1; TRBD2 might be the D (6 bases). Germline V CDR1 and CDR2: LNHDA, SQIVND (reference sequence). The V and J ends lost 7 bases and 6 bases respectively, with 13 bases between them. This CDR3 region has 13 residues. CDR3 in amino acids: CASTGLASNEQFF. The CDR3 DNA follows: TGTGCCAGTACGGGGCTAGCGTCCAATGAGCAGTTCTTC.

This chain uses TRBV4-2 with TRBJ1-5; D gene unclear. Between the trimmed V and J ends, which lost 2 bases and 7 bases, there was a span of 15 bases. Germline V gene sequence: CDR1 LGHNA, CDR2 YNFKEQ. This CDR3 has 15 amino acids. CDR3 coding DNA: TGTGCCAGCAGCCAACAAGGGCGGGAAAGACAGCCCCAGCATTTT. Amino acids: CASSQQGRERQPQHF.

This clone was observed a single time. The V gene is TRBV25-1, the J gene TRBJ1-4; D is ambiguous. CDR1 and CDR2 from the germline V gene are MGHDK and SYGVNS. The CDR3 totals 16 residues. V was shortened by 4 bases and J by 0 bases, with 12 bases between the two germline ends. CDR3 bases: TGTGCCAGCAGTGCTACCCGAGAGGCAACTAATGAAAAACTGTTTTTT. Translated: CASSATREATNEKLFF.

This clone came up a few times. The genes are TRBV7-9 and TRBJ1-1; tentative D call: TRBD1 (6 bases). The CDR3 has 15 residues. The V gene lost 5 bases and the J gene lost 0 bases, with 13 bases spanning the gap. Per germline, CDR1 SEHNR and CDR2 FQNEAQ (reference sequence). The CDR3 nucleotides read TGTGCCAGCAGCAGAACAGGGTTTGTGAACACTGAAGCTTTCTTT. Its protein is CASSRTGFVNTEAFF.

This chain connects TRBV10-1 to TRBJ2-1, with 9 bases lining up with TRBD1. The CDR3 loop spans 14 amino acids. Germline V gene sequence: CDR1 WNHNN, CDR2 SYGVQD (reference sequence). Trimming at V came to 8 bases and at J to 8 bases, leaving 10 bases not matched to a gene. The CDR3 DNA reads as TGCGCCAGCGGACCCGGGACAGGGAGGGATGAGCAGTTCTTC. It codes for CASGPGTGRDEQFF.

The chain employs TRBV15 and TRBJ2-3; unclear D gene. V dropped 3 bases and J dropped 3 bases, with 4 bases sitting between them. CDR1 and CDR2 (germline): LNHNV, YYDKDF (reference sequence). The CDR3 runs 12 residues. Here the CDR3 DNA reads TGTGCCACCAGCAGGGAAACAGATACGCAGTATTTT. Amino acid sequence: CATSRETDTQYF.

The chain has TRBV11-2 and TRBJ2-7, with D unclear. Trimming removed 3 bases from V and 4 bases from J, with 7 bases in between. CDR3 length: 12 residues. CDR1 and CDR2 (germline): SGHAT, FQNNGV. CDR3 loop: CASSFQSYEQYF. CDR3 bases: TGTGCCAGCAGCTTCCAGTCATACGAGCAGTACTTC.

V is TRBV5-4 and J is TRBJ2-2; 8 nucleotides line up with TRBD2. The CDR3 loop spans 19 amino acids. Unmatched junction bases numbered 14, after V lost 4 bases and J lost 0 bases. Germline loops: CDR1 SGHNT, CDR2 YYREEE (reference sequence). In DNA, the CDR3 is TGTGCCAGCAGCCCGATCGGTAGCGGGACCCGAGCGAACACCGGGGAGCTGTTTTTT. Protein: CASSPIGSGTRANTGELFF.